This entry lists 18 T cell receptor beta chains sequenced from one sample in a study of blood T cell repertoires in COVID-19. TCRdb keeps only in-frame clones here, not all; method: immunoSEQ multiplex PCR. In the table there are around 100,000 clones, roughly 80% of which are singletons. The source material was peripheral blood. The receptors were gathered from a man between 65 and 85 years old with active or convalescent COVID-19.

At least ten counts were recorded for this clone. V gene TRBV7-9 combines with J gene TRBJ1-5, with TRBD1 as a possible D gene (6 bases). The CDR3 is 16 residues long. Germline CDR1 is SEHNR and CDR2 is FQNEAQ (reference sequence). With 2 bases removed from V and 6 bases from J, the gap between germline ends came to 17 bases. The CDR3 protein is CASSLSGGGAGQPQHF. CDR3 nucleotides: TGTGCCAGCAGCTTAAGTGGAGGGGGGGCCGGTCAGCCCCAGCATTTT.

This sequence joins TRBV28 and TRBJ2-1; 9 positions match TRBD2. V lost 2 bases, J lost 5 bases, and 7 bases stayed unmatched. The length of the CDR3 is 16 residues. Germline CDR1 and CDR2: MDHEN and SYDVKM. This chain's CDR3 is CASSLLSRGRDNEQFF. CDR3 DNA sequence: TGTGCCAGCAGTTTACTATCTCGCGGGAGGGACAATGAGCAGTTCTTC. The whole variable domain, remainder taken from reference TRBV28 and TRBJ2-1, is DVKVTQSSRYLVKRTGEKVFLECVQDMDHENMFWYRQDPGLGLRLIYFSYDVKMKEKGDIPEGYSVSREKKERFSLILESASTNQTSMYLCASSLLSRGRDNEQFFGPGTRLTVL.

This chain uses TRBV4-2 with TRBJ2-3, with TRBD1 matching 7 bases. The CDR3 consists of 14 residues. V lost 0 bases to trimming and J lost 7 bases; unmatched junction nucleotides: 4. CDR1 and CDR2 from the germline V gene are LGHNA and YNFKEQ. The CDR3 DNA follows: TGTGCCAGCAGCCAAGAAAACAGGGGTTATACGCAGTATTTT. Translated, it gives CASSQENRGYTQYF.

This sequence joins TRBV5-4 and TRBJ1-6; 7 nucleotides align to TRBD1. Looked up from germline, CDR1 is SGHNT and CDR2 is YYREEE (reference sequence). V gave up 4 bases and J gave up 8 bases; unmatched junction bases: 9. The CDR3 loop spans 15 amino acids. Here the CDR3 DNA reads TGTGCCAGCAGCCTAAGGACAGGCTCGGATTCACCCCTCCACTTT. Amino acid sequence: CASSLRTGSDSPLHF.

This chain joins TRBV5-6 and TRBJ2-5; 10 bases align to TRBD1. The germline gives CDR1 SGHDT, CDR2 YYEEEE. The V segment lost 0 bases and the J segment 2 bases; nucleotides outside the gene matches: 7. The CDR3 has 17 residues. The CDR3 sequence: CASSLVGQGLGQETQYF. In DNA, the CDR3 is TGTGCCAGCAGCTTGGTGGGACAGGGGTTGGGGCAAGAGACCCAGTACTTC.

This clone was detected only once. This rearrangement joins TRBV6-5 to TRBJ2-1, with D possibly matching TRBD2 (6 bases). The CDR3 runs 14 residues. Germline V gives CDR1 MNHEY, CDR2 SVGAGI. Trimming removed 7 bases at V and 0 bases at J, with 10 bases between. The CDR3 sequence is CASTREDSYNEQFF. DNA for the CDR3: TGTGCCAGCACAAGGGAGGACTCCTACAATGAGCAGTTCTTC.

This clone was counted at least ten times. The chain has TRBV6-1 and TRBJ1-6; D is possibly TRBD1 (6 bases). V lost 1 base and J 9 bases, leaving 13 bases between the germline ends. The CDR3 runs to 15 residues. Germline V gives CDR1 MNHNS, CDR2 SASEGT. The CDR3 is CASSEGGRGGSPLHF. DNA of the CDR3: TGTGCCAGCAGTGAAGGGGGCAGGGGCGGTTCACCCCTCCACTTT.

J is TRBJ2-6 and V is TRBV21-1; the table's D call TRBD1 went unverified against the DNA. TRBV21-1 is described as a pseudogene. The CDR3 is 19 residues long. This chain's CDR3 is CASSKKRTGKCSGANVLTF. The DNA for the CDR3 is TGTGCCAGCAGCAAAAAACGTACAGGAAAATGCTCTGGGGCCAACGTCCTGACTTTC.

The rearrangement links TRBV7-2 to TRBJ1-2; 7 nucleotides align to TRBD1. This CDR3 region has 15 residues. CDR1 and CDR2 from the germline V gene are SGHTA and FQGNSA. J was trimmed by 4 bases and V by 8 bases; bases with no gene match: 13. The CDR3 DNA sequence: TGTGCCAGCGAGGGACCCACGGGACAGTTCTATGGCTACACCTTC. It codes for CASEGPTGQFYGYTF.

The CDR3 nucleotides are TGTGCCAGTAGTACCACAGGGGGCACTGAAGCTTTCTTT. This sequence encodes CASSTTGGTEAFF. J is TRBJ1-1 and V is TRBV19, with TRBD1 matching over 8 bases. The V segment lost 4 bases and the J segment 4 bases; nucleotides outside the gene matches: 2. The CDR3 sequence is 13 residues long. Germline V gene data show CDR1 as LNHDA and CDR2 as SQIVND (reference sequence).

The rearrangement joins TRBV19 to TRBJ1-1; maybe TRBD1 (5 bases). This CDR3 spans 14 amino acids. Germline values: CDR1 LNHDA, CDR2 SQIVND (reference sequence). Trimming took 1 base from V and 4 from J, leaving 10 bases between them. The chain's CDR3 is CASSIGNRRTEAFF. Here the CDR3 DNA reads TGTGCCAGTAGTATAGGGAACAGGCGCACTGAAGCTTTCTTT.

This chain uses TRBV19 with TRBJ1-5; 9 bases map to TRBD1. This CDR3 is 13 amino acids long. Germline values: CDR1 LNHDA, CDR2 SQIVND (reference sequence). The V gene end was trimmed by 10 bases and the J gene end by 5 bases; junction bases not matched to a gene: 6. For the CDR3, the DNA is TGTGCCACCACAGGACAGGGGCATCAGCCCCAGCATTTT. Amino acid sequence: CATTGQGHQPQHF.

The chain recombines TRBV28 with TRBJ2-2; maybe TRBD1 (5 bases). The V end lost 7 bases, the J end lost 6 bases, and 15 bases lay between the germline ends. Germline V CDR1 and CDR2: MDHEN, SYDVKM. The CDR3 is made up of 14 amino acids. CDR3 nucleotides: TGTGCCAGCATCTCCCAGGGAAGGGCCGGGGAGCTGTTTTTT. Translation: CASISQGRAGELFF.

This clone was picked up a small number of times. V usage is TRBV11-2 and J usage is TRBJ2-3; D gene ambiguous. The CDR3 is 14 amino acids. The germline gives CDR1 SGHAT, CDR2 FQNNGV. V lost 3 bases, J lost 2 bases, and 9 bases lay in between. The CDR3 region is CASSLAGTTDTQYF. CDR3 coding DNA: TGTGCCAGCAGCTTGGCAGGCACCACAGATACGCAGTATTTT. Looking up the rest from reference TRBV11-2 and TRBJ2-3 gives the full variable domain: EAGVAQSPRYKIIEKRQSVAFWCNPISGHATLYWYQQILGQGPKLLIQFQNNGVVDDSQLPKDRFSAERLKGVDSTLKIQPAKLEDSAVYLCASSLAGTTDTQYFGPGTRLTVL.

The chain combines TRBV19 with TRBJ1-6; 7 nucleotides align to TRBD1. The germline V gene encodes CDR1 LNHDA and CDR2 SQIVND (reference sequence). The CDR3 totals 15 residues. After removal of 2 bases from V and 9 bases from J, the junction contained 7 bases not matched to a gene. DNA of the CDR3: TGTGCCAGTAGTATACTACAGGGGAGAGTTTCACCCCTCCACTTT. This translates into CASSILQGRVSPLHF. The complete variable domain, with remaining parts taken from reference TRBV19 and TRBJ1-6, reads DGGITQSPKYLFRKEGQNVTLSCEQNLNHDAMYWYRQDPGQGLRLIYYSQIVNDFQKGDIAEGYSVSREKKESFPLTVTSAQKNPTAFYLCASSILQGRVSPLHFGNGTRLTVT.

CDR3 amino acids: CASSLWDRGYGYTF. The CDR3 DNA sequence: TGTGCCAGCAGCTTGTGGGACAGGGGTTATGGCTACACCTTC. This chain links TRBV3-1 (or the pseudogene TRBV3-2) with TRBJ1-2; 10 nucleotides line up with TRBD1. The CDR3 runs to 14 residues. V lost 5 bases, J lost 5 bases, and 5 bases stayed unmatched. Germline values: CDR1 LGHDT, CDR2 YNNKEL (reference sequence).

In this sample, this clone turned up a few times. This chain joins TRBV27 and TRBJ1-2, with 8 bases identical to TRBD1. The CDR3 totals 13 residues. The junction had 8 bases not matched to a gene; V was cut back by 6 bases and J by 8 bases. CDR1 and CDR2 (germline): MNHEY, SMNVEV (reference sequence). CDR3 in amino acids: CASRATGDGGYTF. The DNA of the CDR3 is TGTGCCAGCAGGGCGACAGGGGACGGAGGCTACACCTTC.

V gene TRBV10-3 combines with J gene TRBJ1-1; D not resolved. The germline gives CDR1 ENHRY, CDR2 SYGVKD. Trimming cost V 3 bases and J 4 bases, with 15 bases left between them. This CDR3 is 15 amino acids long. CDR3 region: CAISERGGSGTEAFF. CDR3 in DNA: TGTGCCATCAGTGAAAGAGGAGGGAGCGGCACTGAAGCTTTCTTT.